Presented here are 29 T cell receptor beta chains from one specimen sequenced in a study of blood T cell repertoires in COVID-19. The data were produced by immunoSEQ multiplex PCR, yet TCRdb's version contains in-frame clones alone and is incomplete. This sample carries under 250,000 clones, around 81% of them seen once, and the ten largest clones take 4.3%. The material sequenced was PBMCs or T cells enriched from blood (not recorded which). Receptors were obtained from a man aged 25 to 40 with acute COVID-19.

The J gene is TRBJ1-4, the V gene TRBV13, with D hard to call. The germline CDR1 and CDR2 sequences are PRHDT and FYEKMQ (reference sequence). The CDR3 is made up of 12 amino acids. V lost 1 base to trimming and J lost 8 bases, with 5 bases between them. CDR3 residues: CASSLVGEKLFF. Here the CDR3 DNA reads TGTGCCAGCAGCTTAGTGGGCGAAAAACTGTTTTTT.

This sequence joins TRBV6-5 and TRBJ2-3; 9 bases are shared with TRBD2. Per germline, CDR1 MNHEY and CDR2 SVGAGI. Germline trimming cut 6 bases from V and 6 bases from J; bases unmatched to any gene: 4. The CDR3 totals 13 residues. This chain's CDR3 is CASRAGGLDTQYF. The CDR3 nucleotides read TGTGCCAGCAGGGCGGGGGGGCTGGATACGCAGTATTTT.

The chain combines TRBV29-1 with TRBJ1-2; D may be TRBD1 (5 bases). The length of the CDR3 is 13 residues. The V gene's germline CDR1 is SQVTM and CDR2 ANQGSEA. Trimming removed 4 bases from V and 6 bases from J, with 15 bases in between. In nucleotides, the CDR3 is TGCAGCGTTGGTGACAGCCGATCCGATGGCTACACCTTC. This sequence encodes CSVGDSRSDGYTF.

V gene TRBV30 combines with J gene TRBJ1-1; no clear D gene. The germline gives CDR1 GTSNPN, CDR2 SVGIG (reference sequence). The CDR3 is 15 residues long. Trimming removed 2 bases from V and 1 base from J, with 14 bases in between. CDR3 DNA sequence: TGTGCCTGGAGTCCCCGTGGGCGTTCGAACACTGAAGCTTTCTTT. This translates into CAWSPRGRSNTEAFF.

This clone was detected a few times. Other DNA sequences within the sample encode an identical CDR3. The V call is TRBV25-1, the J call TRBJ1-1, with D unclear. The CDR3 runs 13 residues. The germline gives CDR1 MGHDK, CDR2 SYGVNS. The germline V and J ends were trimmed by 0 bases and 1 base, with 3 bases remaining between them. CDR3 sequence reads: CASSEYRNTEAFF. The CDR3 DNA reads TGTGCCAGCAGTGAATACAGGAACACTGAAGCTTTCTTT.

The chain is built from TRBV6-5 and TRBJ1-2; TRBD1 aligns across 8 bases. Losses at the gene ends were 6 bases for V and 0 bases for J; bases not matched to a gene: 6. From germline, CDR1 is MNHEY and CDR2 SVGAGI. The CDR3 contains 15 residues. The CDR3 DNA reads as TGTGCCAGCAGCTCCGGACAGGGAGCTAACTATGGCTACACCTTC. This sequence encodes CASSSGQGANYGYTF.

This clone appeared once. The chain's CDR3 is CASSHGREDTQYF. The CDR3 DNA reads TGCGCCAGCAGCCACGGAAGGGAGGATACGCAGTATTTT. This chain joins TRBV4-1 and TRBJ2-3; D is perhaps TRBD2 (5 bases). Germline values: CDR1 MGHRA, CDR2 YSYEKL. V shed 3 bases and J shed 6 bases, with 10 bases lying between them. The CDR3 runs to 13 residues.

The J gene is TRBJ2-1, the V gene TRBV5-1, with a weak D call TRBD1 (5 bases). The CDR3 has 13 residues. From germline, CDR1 is SGHRS and CDR2 YFSETQ. V was trimmed by 5 bases and J by 7 bases, leaving 13 bases between them. The CDR3, as DNA: TGCGCCAGCAGAAGGGGTGACACTAATGAGCAGTTCTTC. Translated: CASRRGDTNEQFF.

In regard to this clone: Other DNA variants within this sample encode the same CDR3. The rearrangement joins TRBV28 to TRBJ1-2; no firm D call. The CDR3 contains 11 residues. Germline V gene lookup returns CDR1 MDHEN and CDR2 SYDVKM. The germline V and J ends were trimmed by 5 bases and 4 bases, with 5 bases remaining between them. The CDR3 nucleotides are TGTGCCAGCAGTAGTAGCTATGGCTACACCTTC. Residues: CASSSSYGYTF.

This sequence joins TRBV3-1 (or the pseudogene TRBV3-2) and TRBJ1-1; 7 bases match TRBD1. Germline-derived CDR1 and CDR2 are LGHDT and YNNKEL (reference sequence). The CDR3 extends over 14 amino acids. V dropped 4 bases and J dropped 4; count of bases not matched to a gene: 6. The CDR3 bases are TGTGCCAGCAGCCGTAGGGACAGCATCACTGAAGCTTTCTTT. It translates to CASSRRDSITEAFF.

This chain links TRBV27 with TRBJ2-2; TRBD2 aligns across 13 bases. This CDR3 is 16 amino acids long. The V segment lost 6 bases and the J segment 5 bases; nucleotides outside the gene matches: 6. From germline, CDR1 is MNHEY and CDR2 SMNVEV (reference sequence). The CDR3 DNA reads TGTGCCAGCAGCGGACTAGCGGGGGAGGGGACCGGGGAGCTGTTTTTT. It yields the protein CASSGLAGEGTGELFF.

This clone was observed once. The chain employs TRBV3-1 (or the pseudogene TRBV3-2) and TRBJ2-3, with 16 bases aligning to TRBD2. CDR3 length: 19 amino acids. Germline CDR1 LGHDT, CDR2 YNNKEL (reference sequence). The V segment lost 3 bases and the J segment 0 bases; nucleotides outside the gene matches: 6. CDR3 loop: CASSHFGTSGGASTDTQYF. In DNA form, the CDR3 reads TGTGCCAGCAGCCACTTTGGGACTAGCGGGGGGGCTAGCACAGATACGCAGTATTTT.

This chain connects TRBV20-1 to TRBJ1-1; D ambiguous. V was cut by 6 bases and J by 6 bases, with 11 bases left in between. CDR1 DFQATT and CDR2 SNEGSKA come from the germline V gene (reference sequence). This CDR3 has 11 amino acids. The CDR3 spells CSATPPPEAFF. CDR3 in DNA: TGCAGTGCAACACCACCACCTGAAGCTTTCTTT.

This clone was seen once. The chain is built from TRBV28 and TRBJ1-2, with D possibly being TRBD1 (5 bases). This CDR3 is 16 amino acids long. Looked up from germline, CDR1 is MDHEN and CDR2 is SYDVKM. The V end was cut by 2 bases, the J end by 6 bases, with 19 bases between. DNA for the CDR3: TGTGCCAGCAGTTTAACCGGGCTCCGGGGGTGGAATGGCTACACCTTC. It codes for CASSLTGLRGWNGYTF.

The chain carries TRBV2 and TRBJ2-7; 10 bases fit TRBD2. The CDR3 has 15 amino acids. V shed 3 bases and J 7 bases; nucleotides not matched to a gene: 9. Germline CDR1 is SNHLY and CDR2 is FYNNEI. CDR3 in DNA: TGTGCCAGCAGTGAGCGAGTAGCGGGGGGTGGGGAGCAGTACTTC. Amino acids: CASSERVAGGGEQYF.

This clone was observed a few times. The chain recombines TRBV4-1 with TRBJ1-2; 8 bases line up with TRBD1. Germline V gene data show CDR1 as MGHRA and CDR2 as YSYEKL. The CDR3 runs 14 residues. Trimming took 2 bases from V and 4 from J; bases not matched to a gene: 3. CDR3 DNA: TGCGCCAGCAGCCAACCAGGGGGCCGCTATGGCTACACCTTC. Amino acid sequence: CASSQPGGRYGYTF.

The rearrangement links TRBV5-1 to TRBJ1-2, with a weak D call TRBD1 (5 bases). The V gene lost 3 bases and the J gene lost 8 bases, with 11 bases spanning the gap. This CDR3 has 12 amino acids. Germline CDR1 reads SGHRS; CDR2 reads YFSETQ. Written as DNA, the CDR3 is TGCGCCAGCAGCTCCAGGGATAGGGGCTACACCTTC. It specifies CASSSRDRGYTF.

The sample holds one count of this clone. The V gene is TRBV7-9, the J gene TRBJ1-3; D is unclear. CDR1 is SEHNR and CDR2 is FQNEAQ in the germline V gene (reference sequence). V lost 8 bases to trimming and J lost 0 bases, with 5 bases between them. The CDR3 is 12 amino acids. The CDR3 nucleotides are TGTGCCAGCCGCGGCTCTGGAAACACCATATATTTT. Protein sequence: CASRGSGNTIYF.

This chain uses TRBV18 with TRBJ2-7, with D tentatively TRBD1 (5 bases). V lost 0 bases and J 2 bases, leaving 17 bases between the germline ends. The CDR3 contains 17 residues. Per germline, CDR1 KGHSH and CDR2 LQKENI. CDR3 residues: CASSPPPSGKQPYEQYF. CDR3 nucleotide sequence: TGTGCCAGCTCACCACCCCCCTCAGGGAAACAACCCTACGAGCAGTACTTC.

The J gene is TRBJ1-2, the V gene TRBV19, with 7 bases lining up with TRBD1. Losses at the gene ends were 5 bases for V and 5 bases for J; bases not matched to a gene: 14. Germline V gene data show CDR1 as LNHDA and CDR2 as SQIVND (reference sequence). The CDR3 has 16 amino acids. CDR3 loop: CASSPRGQSTGYGYTF. The CDR3 DNA is TGTGCCAGTAGTCCGCGGGGACAGTCAACGGGGTATGGCTACACCTTC.

This chain links TRBV19 with TRBJ1-2; unclear D gene. The CDR3 extends over 13 amino acids. The germline V and J ends were trimmed by 0 bases and 4 bases, with 6 bases remaining between them. The germline CDR1 and CDR2 sequences are LNHDA and SQIVND (reference sequence). CDR3 DNA sequence: TGTGCCAGTAGTATAGACGTGCGCTATGGCTACACCTTC. Translated: CASSIDVRYGYTF.

This chain joins TRBV18 and TRBJ1-3, with 9 positions matching TRBD1. The length of the CDR3 is 16 residues. Germline V lookup: CDR1 KGHSH, CDR2 LQKENI. The junction had 7 bases not matched to a gene; V was cut back by 5 bases and J by 2 bases. The CDR3 nucleotides read TGTGCCAGCTCATTACGACAGGGGGACACTGGAAACACCATATATTTT. Protein: CASSLRQGDTGNTIYF. The complete variable domain, with remaining parts taken from reference TRBV18 and TRBJ1-3, reads NAGVMQNPRHLVRRRGQEARLRCSPMKGHSHVYWYRQLPEEGLKFMVYLQKENIIDESGMPKERFSAEFPKEGPSILRIQQVVRGDSAAYFCASSLRQGDTGNTIYFGEGSWLTVV.

The rearrangement joins TRBV4-2 to TRBJ1-2, with D maybe TRBD1 (5 bases). Trimming took off 1 base at V and 8 bases at J, with 26 bases between the two ends. The germline CDR1 and CDR2 sequences are LGHNA and YNFKEQ. The CDR3 is made up of 18 amino acids. CDR3 residues: CASSQGPPRDQGSSGYTF. In nucleotides, the CDR3 is TGTGCCAGCAGCCAAGGTCCCCCCAGGGATCAGGGATCCAGCGGCTACACCTTC.

In its sample, this clone was seen once. The rearrangement uses TRBV6-5 and TRBJ1-5, with TRBD1 identical over 8 bases. Trimming removed 3 bases from V and 4 bases from J; junction bases left unmatched: 8. The CDR3 extends over 16 amino acids. Looked up from germline, CDR1 is MNHEY and CDR2 is SVGAGI. The chain's CDR3 is CASSYSGQGGNQPQHF. As DNA, the CDR3 is TGTGCCAGCAGTTATTCAGGACAGGGAGGGAATCAGCCCCAGCATTTT.

As concerns this clone: This same CDR3 is encoded by further DNA sequences in the sample. V gene TRBV6-5 combines with J gene TRBJ1-5, with D unclear. The CDR3 contains 13 residues. The germline V gene has CDR1 MNHEY and CDR2 SVGAGI. The V and J ends lost 6 bases and 1 base respectively, with 7 bases between them. The DNA for the CDR3 is TGTGCCAGCAGGACGGGAAGCAATCAGCCCCAGCATTTT. As protein: CASRTGSNQPQHF.

This clone is a singleton in its sample. The rearrangement links TRBV19 to TRBJ2-2, with a possible D match to TRBD1 (6 bases). This CDR3 comprises 13 residues. The ends were cut back, 7 bases at V and 6 bases at J, with 12 bases in the middle. Germline lookup yields CDR1 LNHDA and CDR2 SQIVND (reference sequence). DNA for the CDR3: TGTGCCAGTAATACAGGGTCGGCCGGGGAGCTGTTTTTT. Encoded protein: CASNTGSAGELFF.

This rearrangement joins TRBV5-6 to TRBJ2-5; tentative D call: TRBD2 (6 bases). This CDR3 comprises 16 residues. V lost 0 bases and J lost 5, with 17 bases in between. Germline V gives CDR1 SGHDT, CDR2 YYEEEE. The CDR3 coding sequence is TGTGCCAGCAGCTTGGCTGGCAGGGAGGAATTTGAGACCCAGTACTTC. This translates into CASSLAGREEFETQYF. Based on the CDR3 plus reference TRBV5-6 and TRBJ2-5, the full variable domain is DAGVTQSPTHLIKTRGQQVTLRCSPKSGHDTVSWYQQALGQGPQFIFQYYEEEERQRGNFPDRFSGHQFPNYSSELNVNALLLGDSALYLCASSLAGREEFETQYFGPGTRLLVL.

V is TRBV27 and J is TRBJ1-4; 8 nucleotides align to TRBD1. The trim removed 8 bases at V and 5 bases at J, leaving 4 bases unmatched. The CDR3 has 13 residues. CDR1 MNHEY and CDR2 SMNVEV come from the germline V gene (reference sequence). The CDR3 loop is CASADRGNEKLFF. The CDR3 nucleotides read TGTGCCAGCGCCGACAGGGGCAATGAAAAACTGTTTTTT.

With respect to this clone: This sample includes further DNA sequences coding for the same CDR3. V gene TRBV28 combines with J gene TRBJ2-7, with TRBD2 as a possible D gene (6 bases). Germline V gene data show CDR1 as MDHEN and CDR2 as SYDVKM. This CDR3 is 13 amino acids long. Trimming shortened V by 5 bases and J by 2 bases, and 10 bases separated the two germline ends. The CDR3 here is CASSPGGAYEQYF. The CDR3 DNA reads as TGTGCCAGCAGTCCCGGCGGGGCCTACGAGCAGTACTTC.